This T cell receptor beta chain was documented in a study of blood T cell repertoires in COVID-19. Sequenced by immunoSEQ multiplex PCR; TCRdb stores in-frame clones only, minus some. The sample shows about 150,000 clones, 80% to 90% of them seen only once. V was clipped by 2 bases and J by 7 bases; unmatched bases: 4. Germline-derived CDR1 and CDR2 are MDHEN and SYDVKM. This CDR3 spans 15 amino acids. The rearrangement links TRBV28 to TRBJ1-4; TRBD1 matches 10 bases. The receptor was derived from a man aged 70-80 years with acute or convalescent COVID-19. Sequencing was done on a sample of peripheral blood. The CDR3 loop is CASSLPTGGVEKLFF. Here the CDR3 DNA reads TGTGCCAGCAGTTTACCGACAGGGGGCGTTGAAAAACTGTTTTTT.